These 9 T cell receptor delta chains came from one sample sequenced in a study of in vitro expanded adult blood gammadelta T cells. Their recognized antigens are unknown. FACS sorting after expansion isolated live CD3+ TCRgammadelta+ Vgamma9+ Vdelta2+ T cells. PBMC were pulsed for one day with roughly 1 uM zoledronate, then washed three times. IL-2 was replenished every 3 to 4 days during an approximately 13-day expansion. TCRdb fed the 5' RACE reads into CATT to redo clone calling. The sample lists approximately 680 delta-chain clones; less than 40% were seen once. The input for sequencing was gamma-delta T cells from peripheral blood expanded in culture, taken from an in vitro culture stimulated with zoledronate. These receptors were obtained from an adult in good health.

The CDR3, as DNA: TGTGCTCTTGGGGAACTAGGGTCTTCCTACGTGTGGTGGGGGATATGCAATCACGATAAACTCATCTTT. It translates to CALGELGSSYVWWGICNHDKLIF. This chain uses TRDV1 with TRDJ1, with D possibly being TRDD3 (9 bases). Germline CDR1 is TSWWSYY and CDR2 is QGS. V was cut by 0 bases and J by 4 bases, with 36 bases left in between. The CDR3 extends over 23 amino acids.

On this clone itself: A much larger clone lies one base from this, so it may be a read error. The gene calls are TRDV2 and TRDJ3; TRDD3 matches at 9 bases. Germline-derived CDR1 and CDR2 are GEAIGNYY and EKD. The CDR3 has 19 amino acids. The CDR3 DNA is TGTGCCTGTGACCCCCTTACTGGGGGAAGCTCCTGGGACAACCGACAGATGTTTTTC. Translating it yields CACDPLTGGSSWDNRQMFF.

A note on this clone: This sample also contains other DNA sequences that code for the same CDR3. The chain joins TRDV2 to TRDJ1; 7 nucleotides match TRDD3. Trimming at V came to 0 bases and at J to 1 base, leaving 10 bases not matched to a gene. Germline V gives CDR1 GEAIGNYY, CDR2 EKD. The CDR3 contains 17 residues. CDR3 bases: TGTGCCTGTGACACCGTAAGTGGGGGAGACGTCACCGATAAACTCATCTTT. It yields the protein CACDTVSGGDVTDKLIF.

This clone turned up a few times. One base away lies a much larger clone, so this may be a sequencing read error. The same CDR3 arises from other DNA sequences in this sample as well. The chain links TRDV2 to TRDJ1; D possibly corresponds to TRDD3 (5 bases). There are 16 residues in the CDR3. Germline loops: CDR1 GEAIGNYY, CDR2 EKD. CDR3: CACGPLSGMDTDKLIF. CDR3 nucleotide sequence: TGTGCCTGTGGGCCCCTCTCCGGGATGGACACTGATAAACTCATCTTT.

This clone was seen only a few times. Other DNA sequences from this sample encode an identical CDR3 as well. The CDR3 nucleotides read TGTGCCTGTGATGACCTACGTGGGGACCCTACTGGGGGATACGGAGGGTACACCGATAAACTCATCTTT. Residues: CACDDLRGDPTGGYGGYTDKLIF. The gene calls are TRDV2 and TRDJ1, with TRDD3 matching 13 bases. Germline V gene sequence: CDR1 GEAIGNYY, CDR2 EKD. The CDR3 is 23 residues long. The V and J ends lost 4 bases and 0 bases, in that order; junction bases with no gene match: 25.

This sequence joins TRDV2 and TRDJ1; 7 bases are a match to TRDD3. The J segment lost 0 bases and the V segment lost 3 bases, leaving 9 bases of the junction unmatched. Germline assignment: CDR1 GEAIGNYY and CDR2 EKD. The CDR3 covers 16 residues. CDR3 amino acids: CACDALGELYTDKLIF. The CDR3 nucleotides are TGTGCCTGTGACGCGTTGGGGGAACTGTACACCGATAAACTCATCTTT.

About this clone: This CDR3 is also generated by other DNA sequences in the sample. CDR3 nucleotide sequence: TGTGCCTGTGACACACTGGGGGATACTGGGACCGATAAACTCATCTTT. This translates into CACDTLGDTGTDKLIF. The V gene is TRDV2, the J gene TRDJ1, with 12 bases that match TRDD3. Germline-derived CDR1 and CDR2 are GEAIGNYY and EKD. The J segment lost 2 bases and the V segment lost 1 base, leaving 4 bases of the junction unmatched. This CDR3 spans 16 amino acids.

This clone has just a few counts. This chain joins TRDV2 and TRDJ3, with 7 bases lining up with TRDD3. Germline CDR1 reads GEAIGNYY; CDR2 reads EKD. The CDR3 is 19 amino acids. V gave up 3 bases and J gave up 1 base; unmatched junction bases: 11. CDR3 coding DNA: TGTGCCTGTGACCGCCTTACTGGGGACCGGTCCTGGGACACCCGACAGATGTTTTTC. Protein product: CACDRLTGDRSWDTRQMFF.

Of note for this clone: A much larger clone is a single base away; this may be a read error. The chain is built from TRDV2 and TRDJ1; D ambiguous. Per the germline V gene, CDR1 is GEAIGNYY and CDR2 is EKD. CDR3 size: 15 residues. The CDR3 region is CASDTVGPYTDKLIF. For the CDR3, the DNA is TGTGCCAGTGACACTGTAGGCCCGTACACCGATAAACTCATCTTT.